This TCR beta chain was sequenced in a study of T-cell memory formation after mild COVID-19. Study conclusions and caveats: A balance of CD4 and CD8 characterized clones contracting day 15 to 85, whereas later expanders leaned CD4+. Clones which contracted sat mainly in CM and EM if CD4+, and in EMRA if CD8+. The second-wave clones peaking on day 37 were not confirmed as SARS-CoV-2-specific.

In the case of this clonotype: Its target is not known.

Employing constant-segment primers, 5'RACE generated TCR alpha and TCR beta cDNA libraries bearing sample barcodes and UMIs. TCRdb passed the 5' RACE reads through MiXCR, listing each CDR3 protein once. The table shows hundreds of thousands of distinct CDR3 sequences, with about 23% occurring only once. Per germline, CDR1 MNHNS and CDR2 SASEGT. The ends were cut back, 7 bases at V and 12 bases at J, with 16 bases in the middle. The CDR3 has 12 amino acids. The clonotype originates from an adult woman who had mild COVID-19 (a few samples of this study predate the infection). Cell type and time point are not known. Sequencing was done on a sample of PBMCs or a T cell subset sorted from them (not recorded which). The genes are TRBV6-1 and TRBJ2-1, with D possibly being TRBD2 (6 bases). The CDR3 coding sequence is TGTGCCAGCATGGAAACCCCGGAGGGGCAGTTCTTC. It is translated as CASMETPEGQFF.